These T cell receptor beta chains were read from a single sample in a study of control samples from healthy donors and cancer patients. Libraries were prepared by immunoSEQ multiplex PCR; TCRdb keeps only in-frame clonotypes and omits some of them. The repertoire consists of approximately 160,000 clones, with approximately 91% occurring once and the leading ten covering around 2.2%. The sequenced sample consisted of blood. Source of these receptors: a woman aged 35 to 49 in good health. Each CDR3 is given with its conserved first and last residue. D genes are given only for firm matches. Only part of the rows carry a size: once, few, many, or a class if the clone is expanded.

D: .
V: TRBV4-1
size: .
J: TRBJ2-7
CDR3: CASSSLSAPKEQYF
DNA: TGCGCCAGCAGCTCCCTATCGGCCCCGAAAGAGCAGTACTTC

D: .
V: TRBV27
size: many
J: TRBJ1-6
CDR3: CASSLTGLGSPLHF
DNA: TGTGCCAGCAGTTTGACCGGGCTGGGTTCACCCCTCCACTTT

D: .
V: TRBV2
size: .
J: TRBJ1-2
CDR3: CASSQGGWDDYTF
DNA: TGTGCCAGCAGCCAAGGGGGATGGGACGACTACACCTTC

D: TRBD2
V: TRBV3-1/TRBV3-2
size: .
J: TRBJ2-7
CDR3: CASSQDGTSGLAYEQYF
DNA: TGTGCCAGCAGCCAAGATGGGACTAGCGGGCTGGCCTACGAGCAGTACTTC

D: TRBD1
V: TRBV7-2
size: .
J: TRBJ2-1
CDR3: CASSLALIAGGYQGRSYNEQFF
DNA: TGTGCCAGCAGCTTAGCGTTAATTGCAGGGGGTTATCAGGGTAGGTCCTACAATGAGCAGTTCTTC

D: TRBD2
V: TRBV6-6
size: .
J: TRBJ2-5
CDR3: CASSYSTSGETQYF
DNA: TGTGCCAGCAGTTACTCGACTAGCGGGGAGACCCAGTACTTC

D: .
V: TRBV9
size: .
J: TRBJ1-1
CDR3: CASSVVGVEAFF
DNA: TGTGCCAGCAGCGTAGTAGGGGTTGAAGCTTTCTTT

D: .
V: TRBV27
size: .
J: TRBJ2-7
CDR3: CASSPAPVSYEQYF
DNA: TGTGCCAGCAGTCCCGCCCCGGTCTCCTACGAGCAGTACTTC

D: .
V: TRBV28
size: once
J: TRBJ2-4
CDR3: CASSLRAKNIQYF
DNA: TGTGCCAGCAGTTTACGGGCCAAAAACATTCAGTACTTC

D: TRBD1
V: TRBV3-1/TRBV3-2
size: .
J: TRBJ1-2
CDR3: CASSQKGTGDGYTF
DNA: TGTGCCAGCAGCCAAAAAGGGACAGGGGATGGCTACACCTTC

D: TRBD2
V: TRBV5-4
size: .
J: TRBJ2-3
CDR3: CASSGGSGGPTTDTQYF
DNA: TGTGCCAGCAGCGGAGGCAGCGGGGGGCCTACCACAGATACGCAGTATTTT

D: .
V: TRBV2
size: .
J: TRBJ1-4
CDR3: CASSGERGLGKLFF
DNA: TGTGCCAGCAGTGGAGAGAGGGGGTTGGGAAAACTGTTTTTT

D: .
V: TRBV10-3
size: .
J: TRBJ1-1
CDR3: CAISEAGGHGTEAFF
DNA: TGTGCCATCAGTGAAGCGGGGGGCCATGGCACTGAAGCTTTCTTT

D: .
V: TRBV6-5
size: .
J: TRBJ1-5
CDR3: CASSSAGARGNQPQHF
DNA: TGTGCCAGCAGTTCAGCGGGGGCGCGGGGCAATCAGCCCCAGCATTTT

D: TRBD1
V: TRBV7-6
size: .
J: TRBJ1-6
CDR3: CASSLEGTGVSPLHF
DNA: TGTGCCAGCAGCTTAGAAGGGACAGGGGTTTCACCCCTCCACTTT

D: .
V: TRBV19
size: few
J: TRBJ1-5
CDR3: CASTAKGPSNQPQHF
DNA: TGTGCCAGTACCGCCAAGGGGCCAAGCAATCAGCCCCAGCATTTT

D: .
V: TRBV12-3/TRBV12-4
size: .
J: TRBJ2-1
CDR3: CASSFSYNEQFF
DNA: TGTGCCAGCAGCTTCTCCTACAATGAGCAGTTCTTC

D: .
V: TRBV27
size: .
J: TRBJ2-1
CDR3: CASSPPDSPEQFF
DNA: TGTGCCAGCAGTCCCCCGGACAGTCCGGAGCAGTTCTTC

D: .
V: TRBV6-5
size: .
J: TRBJ1-5
CDR3: CASSSRDLRPQHF
DNA: TGTGCCAGCAGTTCCCGGGACCTCCGGCCCCAGCATTTT

D: .
V: TRBV4-2
size: .
J: TRBJ1-1
CDR3: CASSHPSGSTNTEAFF
DNA: TGTGCCAGCAGCCACCCATCGGGGAGTACGAACACTGAAGCTTTCTTT

D: .
V: TRBV7-9
size: .
J: TRBJ1-1
CDR3: CASSWDTEAFF
DNA: TGTGCCAGCAGCTGGGACACTGAAGCTTTCTTT

D: .
V: TRBV3-1/TRBV3-2
size: .
J: TRBJ2-2
CDR3: CASSQDRTNTGELFF
DNA: TGTGCCAGCAGCCAAGACAGAACGAACACCGGGGAGCTGTTTTTT

D: .
V: TRBV7-9
size: .
J: TRBJ1-2
CDR3: CASSLSGTRYGYTF
DNA: TGTGCCAGCAGCTTATCCGGGACACGCTATGGCTACACCTTC

D: .
V: TRBV3-1/TRBV3-2
size: few
J: TRBJ1-6
CDR3: CASSSSQNSPLHF
DNA: TGTGCCAGCAGCTCCAGCCAGAATTCACCCCTCCACTTT

D: .
V: TRBV13
size: .
J: TRBJ2-1
CDR3: CASAVRSYNEQFF
DNA: TGTGCCAGCGCGGTCAGGTCCTACAATGAGCAGTTCTTC

D: TRBD2
V: TRBV4-1
size: .
J: TRBJ2-7
CDR3: CASSQDDPRSSGGANEQYF
DNA: TGCGCCAGCAGCCAAGATGACCCTAGGTCGAGCGGGGGGGCCAATGAGCAGTACTTC

D: .
V: TRBV5-6
size: .
J: TRBJ2-3
CDR3: CASSLLGGPTDTQYF
DNA: TGTGCCAGCAGCTTGTTAGGGGGGCCCACAGATACGCAGTATTTT

D: .
V: TRBV14
size: .
J: TRBJ1-3
CDR3: CASSGQAFSGNTIYF
DNA: TGTGCCAGCAGCGGGCAGGCCTTCTCTGGAAACACCATATATTTT

D: TRBD1
V: TRBV19
size: .
J: TRBJ1-2
CDR3: CASALTGTGRGGYGYTF
DNA: TGTGCCAGCGCACTAACCGGGACAGGGCGAGGGGGCTATGGCTACACCTTC

D: .
V: TRBV9
size: .
J: TRBJ1-6
CDR3: CASSVGVGGMDSPLHF
DNA: TGTGCCAGCAGCGTAGGAGTGGGGGGCATGGATTCACCCCTCCACTTT

D: TRBD1
V: TRBV6-5
size: once
J: TRBJ1-2
CDR3: CASSQGRYGYTF
DNA: TGTGCCAGCTCACAGGGGCGGTATGGCTACACCTTC

D: .
V: TRBV2
size: .
J: TRBJ2-5
CDR3: CASRQEMWTQYF
DNA: TGTGCCAGCCGACAGGAGATGTGGACCCAGTACTTC

D: TRBD2
V: TRBV5-1
size: .
J: TRBJ2-7
CDR3: CASSVGLDGEQYF
DNA: TGCGCCAGCAGCGTGGGACTAGACGGCGAGCAGTACTTC

D: TRBD2
V: TRBV10-3
size: .
J: TRBJ2-1
CDR3: CAISELAVSYNEQFF
DNA: TGTGCCATCAGCGAACTAGCGGTTTCCTACAATGAGCAGTTCTTC

D: .
V: TRBV6-4
size: .
J: TRBJ1-6
CDR3: CASPDGEGPSPLHF
DNA: TGTGCCAGCCCCGACGGGGAGGGTCCCTCACCCCTCCACTTT

D: .
V: TRBV3-1/TRBV3-2
size: .
J: TRBJ2-1
CDR3: CASSQDLGSTRNEQFF
DNA: TGTGCCAGCAGCCAAGATTTAGGTAGCACGCGGAATGAGCAGTTCTTC